The 30 T cell receptor beta chains listed next were all sequenced from one sample in a study of shared clonotypes between healthy human individuals. As defined, naive CD8 cells were CD45RO-negative and positively selected for CCR7, with terminally differentiated effector memory CD45RA+ cells excluded. Produced via immunoSEQ multiplex PCR; TCRdb's table is partial and in-frame only. The sample consists of approximately 2,200,000 clones, more than 85% of them appearing once. The sequenced sample consisted of naive CD8+ T cells from PBMCs. These receptors were taken from a man in his late teens or twenties in good health. Some clones in this sample may be carry-over from other donors' samples.

The chain combines TRBV5-1 with TRBJ1-5; TRBD1 matches 8 bases. Germline CDR1 SGHRS, CDR2 YFSETQ. CDR3 size: 16 residues. J lost 3 bases, V lost 4 bases, and 9 bases had no gene match. DNA for the CDR3: TGCGCCAGCAGCCCAGGGACAGGAGATTCCAATCAGCCCCAGCATTTT. It specifies CASSPGTGDSNQPQHF.

The CDR3 protein is CSVPRSYPSYNEQFF. Here the CDR3 DNA reads TGCAGCGTTCCTCGATCGTATCCCTCCTACAATGAGCAGTTCTTC. V and J are TRBV29-1 and TRBJ2-1; D is unresolved. The CDR3 has 15 residues. The germline V and J ends were trimmed by 5 bases and 0 bases, with 14 bases remaining between them. Germline V gene data show CDR1 as SQVTM and CDR2 as ANQGSEA.

This clone was observed a single time. The rearrangement uses TRBV18 and TRBJ2-1, with 8 positions matching TRBD2. V gave up 0 bases and J gave up 6 bases; unmatched junction bases: 10. This CDR3 is 17 amino acids long. In germline, CDR1 is KGHSH, CDR2 LQKENI. DNA for the CDR3: TGTGCCAGCTCACCACCGTTCATAGCGGGATGGGGCAATGAGCAGTTCTTC. This sequence encodes CASSPPFIAGWGNEQFF.

V is TRBV5-4 and J is TRBJ2-7; 9 positions agree with TRBD2. The CDR3 spans 17 residues. V shed 4 bases and J 0 bases; nucleotides not matched to a gene: 11. Per germline, CDR1 SGHNT and CDR2 YYREEE (reference sequence). CDR3: CASSPPGLAISSYEQYF. The CDR3 nucleotides are TGTGCCAGCAGCCCACCCGGACTAGCGATCAGCTCCTACGAGCAGTACTTC.

The chain uses TRBV10-2 and TRBJ2-1; TRBD2 agrees at 16 bases. V lost 8 bases to trimming and J lost 8 bases; unmatched junction nucleotides: 3. This CDR3 spans 14 amino acids. The germline V gene encodes CDR1 WSHSY and CDR2 SAAADI. The CDR3 DNA reads as TGCGCCAGCGGGACTAGCGGGAGGGCTGATGAGCAGTTCTTC. Translated: CASGTSGRADEQFF.

This rearrangement joins TRBV2 to TRBJ1-2; D possibly corresponds to TRBD1 (5 bases). CDR1 and CDR2 from the germline V gene are SNHLY and FYNNEI. The CDR3 totals 17 residues. Trimming took off 7 bases at V and 2 bases at J, with 23 bases between the two ends. The CDR3, as DNA: TGTGCCAGCACCCCGATGACAGCCGTCGTTCTAAACTATGGCTACACCTTC. Its translation: CASTPMTAVVLNYGYTF.

The rearrangement joins TRBV6-5 to TRBJ2-1; TRBD2 aligns across 16 bases. The V and J ends lost 6 bases and 7 bases, in that order; junction bases with no gene match: 3. This CDR3 spans 15 amino acids. Germline V gene sequence: CDR1 MNHEY, CDR2 SVGAGI. CDR3 DNA: TGTGCCAGCAGAGCGGGACTAGCGGGAGGGAATGAGCAGTTCTTC. Translated, it gives CASRAGLAGGNEQFF.

The V call is TRBV11-2, the J call TRBJ2-1, with D hard to call. Trimming took 5 bases from V and 10 from J, leaving 18 bases between them. Per germline, CDR1 SGHAT and CDR2 FQNNGV. The CDR3 is made up of 14 amino acids. In nucleotides, the CDR3 is TGTGCCAGCAGCCTTTCGATCAATTTCAGGGAGCAGTTCTTC. As protein: CASSLSINFREQFF. The whole variable domain, filled in from reference TRBV11-2 and TRBJ2-1, reads EAGVAQSPRYKIIEKRQSVAFWCNPISGHATLYWYQQILGQGPKLLIQFQNNGVVDDSQLPKDRFSAERLKGVDSTLKIQPAKLEDSAVYLCASSLSINFREQFFGPGTRLTVL.

Comment on this clone: Other DNA sequences in the same sample also yield this CDR3. The V call is TRBV19, the J call TRBJ2-1, with 13 nucleotides matching TRBD2. Unmatched junction bases numbered 3, after V lost 3 bases and J lost 7 bases. The CDR3 sequence is 15 residues long. Germline V gene data show CDR1 as LNHDA and CDR2 as SQIVND (reference sequence). CDR3 region: CASSMGLAGRNEQFF. The CDR3 region has the DNA TGTGCCAGTAGTATGGGACTAGCGGGGAGAAATGAGCAGTTCTTC.

The chain carries TRBV28 and TRBJ2-3, with D maybe TRBD1 (6 bases). Per the germline V gene, CDR1 is MDHEN and CDR2 is SYDVKM. V was shortened by 3 bases and J by 3 bases, with 13 bases between the two germline ends. The CDR3 sequence is 15 residues long. The CDR3 reads CASSFLVQGTDTQYF. The DNA for the CDR3 is TGTGCCAGCAGTTTTCTGGTCCAGGGGACAGATACGCAGTATTTT.

This clone was recorded only once. V and J are TRBV5-6 and TRBJ2-3; D uncertain. This CDR3 is built from 16 residues. Germline-derived CDR1 and CDR2 are SGHDT and YYEEEE. V lost 1 base and J lost 0, with 12 bases in between. Written as DNA, the CDR3 is TGTGCCAGCAGCTTGAGAAGCGAACCGAGCACAGATACGCAGTATTTT. Protein product: CASSLRSEPSTDTQYF.

The chain employs TRBV6-5 and TRBJ2-5; 7 bases match TRBD1. Trimming at V came to 5 bases and at J to 1 base, leaving 7 bases not matched to a gene. Germline V lookup: CDR1 MNHEY, CDR2 SVGAGI. This CDR3 has 15 amino acids. DNA of the CDR3: TGTGCCAGCAGTCTCTCAGGGGGTGCCCAAGAGACCCAGTACTTC. Its translation is CASSLSGGAQETQYF.

This chain uses TRBV5-1 with TRBJ2-7, with no clear D. CDR1 is SGHRS and CDR2 is YFSETQ in the germline V gene. Trimming pared 0 bases from V and 7 bases from J, leaving 11 bases between. The CDR3 spans 13 residues. In DNA, the CDR3 is TGCGCCAGCAGCTTGGTGGCCCTGGGGGAGCAGTACTTC. Amino acids: CASSLVALGEQYF. Full variable domain (outside the CDR3, taken from reference TRBV5-1 and TRBJ2-7): KAGVTQTPRYLIKTRGQQVTLSCSPISGHRSVSWYQQTPGQGLQFLFEYFSETQRNKGNFPGRFSGRQFSNSRSEMNVSTLELGDSALYLCASSLVALGEQYFGPGTRLTVT.

This clone was found once. The chain uses TRBV27 and TRBJ1-1; TRBD1 is a possible D gene (5 bases). CDR1 and CDR2 from the germline V gene are MNHEY and SMNVEV (reference sequence). The CDR3 consists of 13 residues. The V end lost 10 bases, the J end lost 1 base, and 13 bases lay between the germline ends. In DNA, the CDR3 is TGTGCCACCTATGAAAGGGGGAACACTGAAGCTTTCTTT. Amino acids: CATYERGNTEAFF.

This clone has only one observation. The sample contains more than one DNA sequence encoding this CDR3. The chain is built from TRBV27 and TRBJ1-1; 9 bases agree with TRBD1. Germline assignment: CDR1 MNHEY and CDR2 SMNVEV (reference sequence). The CDR3 length is 14 residues. V lost 7 bases, J lost 1 base, and 4 bases stayed unmatched. In DNA, the CDR3 is TGTGCCAGCAATCCGACAGGGGGGAACACTGAAGCTTTCTTT. Amino acids: CASNPTGGNTEAFF.

This clone has a single count. The chain joins TRBV11-1 to TRBJ2-1; TRBD1 or TRBD2 may be the D gene (5 bases each). Trimming took 5 bases from V and 6 from J, leaving 17 bases between them. Germline CDR1 SGHAT, CDR2 FQDESV (reference sequence). CDR3 size: 15 residues. CDR3 amino acids: CASSLTRGLTNEQFF. In nucleotides, the CDR3 is TGTGCCAGCAGCCTAACCCGGGGCCTAACCAATGAGCAGTTCTTC.

The rearrangement joins TRBV6-1 to TRBJ2-1, with D possibly matching TRBD1 (5 bases). V was cut by 3 bases and J by 7 bases, with 13 bases left in between. This CDR3 has 14 amino acids. From germline, CDR1 is MNHNS and CDR2 SASEGT. The CDR3 reads CASSDRVGPNEQFF. The CDR3 DNA sequence: TGTGCCAGCAGTGACAGGGTGGGGCCGAATGAGCAGTTCTTC.

CDR3 in DNA: TGCGCCAGCAGCCAAGCTCCCTTTCGAGAGGGAGATACGCAGTATTTT. Encoded protein: CASSQAPFREGDTQYF. The genes are TRBV4-3 and TRBJ2-3; a weak D match, TRBD2 (5 bases). The CDR3 is 16 amino acids. The V end was cut by 1 base, the J end by 5 bases, with 16 bases between. Germline V lookup: CDR1 LGHNA, CDR2 YSLEER.

The chain carries TRBV9 and TRBJ1-3; perhaps TRBD1 as D (6 bases). There are 15 residues in the CDR3. Germline CDR1 and CDR2: SGDLS and YYNGEE. The ends were cut back, 0 bases at V and 8 bases at J, with 15 bases in the middle. CDR3 DNA sequence: TGTGCCAGCAGCGTAGGACGGGACACGCTCCACACCATATATTTT. This codes for CASSVGRDTLHTIYF.

This clone showed up just once. The sample holds other DNA sequences that translate to the same CDR3. The J gene is TRBJ2-7, the V gene TRBV28; 9 bases fit TRBD1. The CDR3 is made up of 14 amino acids. CDR1 and CDR2 from the germline V gene are MDHEN and SYDVKM. Germline trimming cut 5 bases from V and 4 bases from J; bases unmatched to any gene: 6. The CDR3 reads CASSPGTGIYEQYF. The CDR3 DNA reads TGTGCCAGCAGTCCCGGGACAGGGATTTACGAGCAGTACTTC.

The gene calls are TRBV28 and TRBJ2-7, with 9 bases matching TRBD2. CDR3 length equals 13 residues. The V gene's germline CDR1 is MDHEN and CDR2 SYDVKM. V was pared by 8 bases and J by 4 bases, with 6 bases of the junction left unmatched. The CDR3, as DNA: TGTGCCAGCGGTTGGCGGGAGGGATACGAGCAGTACTTC. It yields the protein CASGWREGYEQYF.

This clone was recorded once. Other DNA sequences in the same sample also yield this CDR3. The V call is TRBV15, the J call TRBJ2-7; D possibly uses TRBD1 or TRBD2 (5 bases each). Per the germline V gene, CDR1 is LNHNV and CDR2 is YYDKDF (reference sequence). V was trimmed by 0 bases and J by 3 bases, leaving 9 bases between them. This CDR3 spans 14 amino acids. CDR3 loop: CATSRDRGSYEQYF. DNA of the CDR3: TGTGCCACCAGCAGAGATCGGGGCAGCTACGAGCAGTACTTC.

The chain recombines TRBV9 with TRBJ2-7; 8 bases agree with TRBD2. J lost 4 bases, V lost 4 bases, and 10 bases had no gene match. The V gene's germline CDR1 is SGDLS and CDR2 YYNGEE. The CDR3 consists of 15 residues. The CDR3 coding sequence is TGTGCCAGCAGCACCCGACTAGCGTCAATATACGAGCAGTACTTC. Its protein is CASSTRLASIYEQYF.

The rearrangement links TRBV9 to TRBJ1-2; 8 positions match TRBD1. The CDR3 is 14 residues long. In germline, CDR1 is SGDLS, CDR2 YYNGEE. V was pared by 5 bases and J by 0 bases, with 3 bases of the junction left unmatched. The DNA of the CDR3 is TGTGCCAGCAGAACAGGGGGATCTAACTATGGCTACACCTTC. Residues: CASRTGGSNYGYTF. The whole variable domain, filled in from reference TRBV9 and TRBJ1-2, reads DSGVTQTPKHLITATGQRVTLRCSPRSGDLSVYWYQQSLDQGLQFLIQYYNGEERAKGNILERFSAQQFPDLHSELNLSSLELGDSALYFCASRTGGSNYGYTFGSGTRLTVV.

V is TRBV2 and J is TRBJ2-1; the match to TRBD1 covers 9 bases. Germline V gene sequence: CDR1 SNHLY, CDR2 FYNNEI. V shed 6 bases and J 6 bases; nucleotides not matched to a gene: 9. The CDR3 has 15 amino acids. CDR3 DNA sequence: TGTGCCAGCAGCAAGGGGGACAGGGAGATCAATGAGCAGTTCTTC. Its protein is CASSKGDREINEQFF.

This clone showed up just once. This same CDR3 is encoded by further DNA sequences in the sample. The chain recombines TRBV9 with TRBJ1-2, with D unclear. Trimming shortened V by 2 bases and J by 2 bases, and 10 bases separated the two germline ends. The germline V gene encodes CDR1 SGDLS and CDR2 YYNGEE. The CDR3 runs 14 residues. CDR3 residues: CASSVGGGNYGYTF. The CDR3 DNA reads as TGTGCCAGCAGCGTGGGAGGAGGAAACTATGGCTACACCTTC.

The chain uses TRBV4-1 and TRBJ2-2; D gene unclear. Germline V gene sequence: CDR1 MGHRA, CDR2 YSYEKL. The CDR3 sequence is 15 residues long. With 1 base removed from V and 5 bases from J, the gap between germline ends came to 11 bases. CDR3 loop: CASSQVGRKTGELFF. The CDR3 coding sequence is TGCGCCAGCAGCCAAGTTGGCAGAAAGACCGGGGAGCTGTTTTTT.

Comments on this clone: Other DNA sequences in the same sample also yield this CDR3. The rearrangement joins TRBV5-1 to TRBJ2-1; 7 bases line up with TRBD1. The CDR3 is 13 amino acids. The ends lost 4 bases at V and 4 bases at J; junction bases unmatched: 2. CDR1 and CDR2 from the germline V gene are SGHRS and YFSETQ. CDR3 residues: CASSLTGYNEQFF. CDR3 in DNA: TGCGCCAGCAGCCTGACAGGGTACAATGAGCAGTTCTTC. The complete variable domain, with remaining parts taken from reference TRBV5-1 and TRBJ2-1, reads KAGVTQTPRYLIKTRGQQVTLSCSPISGHRSVSWYQQTPGQGLQFLFEYFSETQRNKGNFPGRFSGRQFSNSRSEMNVSTLELGDSALYLCASSLTGYNEQFFGPGTRLTVL.

V is TRBV2 and J is TRBJ2-1; 11 bases line up with TRBD2. This CDR3 spans 16 amino acids. Germline V gene data show CDR1 as SNHLY and CDR2 as FYNNEI. V dropped 2 bases and J dropped 8; count of bases not matched to a gene: 8. DNA for the CDR3: TGTGCCAGCAGTGAAAGGCTAGCGGGAGGTGGTGATGAGCAGTTCTTC. It specifies CASSERLAGGGDEQFF. Drawing the rest from reference TRBV2 and TRBJ2-1, the complete variable domain is EPEVTQTPSHQVTQMGQEVILRCVPISNHLYFYWYRQILGQKVEFLVSFYNNEISEKSEIFDDQFSVERPDGSNFTLKIRSTKLEDSAMYFCASSERLAGGGDEQFFGPGTRLTVL.

The chain employs TRBV6-5 and TRBJ1-3, with 7 bases matching TRBD1. Germline values: CDR1 MNHEY, CDR2 SVGAGI. V lost 4 bases, J lost 2 bases, and 5 bases stayed unmatched. The CDR3 length is 15 residues. CDR3 in amino acids: CASSSRTGAGNTIYF. CDR3 DNA sequence: TGTGCCAGCAGTTCTCGCACAGGGGCTGGAAACACCATATATTTT.